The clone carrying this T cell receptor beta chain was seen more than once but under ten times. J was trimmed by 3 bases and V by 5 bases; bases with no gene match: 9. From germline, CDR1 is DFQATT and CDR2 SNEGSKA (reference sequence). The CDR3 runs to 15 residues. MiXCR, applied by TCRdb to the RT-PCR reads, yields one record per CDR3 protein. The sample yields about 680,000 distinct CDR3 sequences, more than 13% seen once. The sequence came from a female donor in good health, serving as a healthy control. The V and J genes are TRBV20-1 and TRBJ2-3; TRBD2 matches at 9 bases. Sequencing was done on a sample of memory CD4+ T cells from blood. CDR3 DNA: TGCAGTGCTTTTTGGCGGGGGGGCCCGACAGATACGCAGTATTTT. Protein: CSAFWRGGPTDTQYF.